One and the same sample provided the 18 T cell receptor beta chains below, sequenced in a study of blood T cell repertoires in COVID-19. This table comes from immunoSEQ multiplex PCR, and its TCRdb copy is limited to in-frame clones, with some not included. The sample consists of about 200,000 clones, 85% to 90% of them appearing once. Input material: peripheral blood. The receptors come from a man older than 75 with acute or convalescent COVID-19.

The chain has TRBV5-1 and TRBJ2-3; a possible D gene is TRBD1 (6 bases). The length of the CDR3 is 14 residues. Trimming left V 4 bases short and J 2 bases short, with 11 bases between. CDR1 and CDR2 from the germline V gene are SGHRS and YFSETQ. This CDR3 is CASSTGQNTDTQYF. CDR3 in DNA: TGCGCCAGCAGCACAGGACAGAACACAGATACGCAGTATTTT.

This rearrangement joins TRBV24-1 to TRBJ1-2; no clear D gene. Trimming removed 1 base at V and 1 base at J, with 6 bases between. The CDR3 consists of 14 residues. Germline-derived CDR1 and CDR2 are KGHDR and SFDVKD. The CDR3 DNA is TGTGCCACCAGTGATTTTCGGGTTAACTATGGCTACACCTTC. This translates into CATSDFRVNYGYTF.

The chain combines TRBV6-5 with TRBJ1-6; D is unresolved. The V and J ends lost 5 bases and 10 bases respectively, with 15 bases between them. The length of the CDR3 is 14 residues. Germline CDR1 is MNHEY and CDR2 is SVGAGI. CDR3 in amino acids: CASSQIPSSSPLHF. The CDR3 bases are TGTGCCAGCAGTCAGATCCCCAGTAGCTCACCCCTCCACTTT.

The CDR3 bases are TGTGCCAGCAGCCCAAGCGGGCCGTACAATGAGCAGTTCTTC. It translates to CASSPSGPYNEQFF. The chain carries TRBV6-6 and TRBJ2-1; D is possibly TRBD2 (6 bases). V lost 6 bases and J lost 4, with 13 bases in between. CDR3 size: 14 residues. The V gene's germline CDR1 is MNHNY and CDR2 SVGAGI (reference sequence).

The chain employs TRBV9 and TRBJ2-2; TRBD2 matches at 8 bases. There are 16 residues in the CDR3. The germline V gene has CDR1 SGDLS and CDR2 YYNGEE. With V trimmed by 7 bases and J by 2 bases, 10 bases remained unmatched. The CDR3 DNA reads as TGTGCCAGCTCCGTAGTAACTAGCGGAAACACCGGGGAGCTGTTTTTT. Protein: CASSVVTSGNTGELFF.

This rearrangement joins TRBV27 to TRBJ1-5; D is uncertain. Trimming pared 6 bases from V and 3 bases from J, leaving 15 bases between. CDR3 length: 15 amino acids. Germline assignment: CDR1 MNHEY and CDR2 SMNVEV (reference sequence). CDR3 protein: CASRPSYDFNQPQHF. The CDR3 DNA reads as TGTGCCAGCAGGCCGTCCTATGATTTCAATCAGCCCCAGCATTTT.

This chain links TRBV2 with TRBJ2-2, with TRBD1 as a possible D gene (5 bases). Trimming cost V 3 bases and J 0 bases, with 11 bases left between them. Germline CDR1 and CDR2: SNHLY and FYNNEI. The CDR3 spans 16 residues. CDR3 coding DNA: TGTGCCAGCAGTGATTTGGGGCGTACGAACACCGGGGAGCTGTTTTTT. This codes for CASSDLGRTNTGELFF.

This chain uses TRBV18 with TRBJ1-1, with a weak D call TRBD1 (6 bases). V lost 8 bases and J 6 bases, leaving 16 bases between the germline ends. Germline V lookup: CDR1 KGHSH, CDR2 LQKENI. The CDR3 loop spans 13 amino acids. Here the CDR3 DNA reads TGTGCCAGCGGCAATCAGGGGAGCTCTGAAGCTTTCTTT. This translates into CASGNQGSSEAFF.

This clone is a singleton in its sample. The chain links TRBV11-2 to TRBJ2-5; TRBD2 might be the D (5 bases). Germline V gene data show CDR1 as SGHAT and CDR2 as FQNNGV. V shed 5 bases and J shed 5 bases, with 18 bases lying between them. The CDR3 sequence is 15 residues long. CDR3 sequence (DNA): TGTGCCAGCAGCCGACTATACGGAGGCGGGGAGACCCAGTACTTC. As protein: CASSRLYGGGETQYF.

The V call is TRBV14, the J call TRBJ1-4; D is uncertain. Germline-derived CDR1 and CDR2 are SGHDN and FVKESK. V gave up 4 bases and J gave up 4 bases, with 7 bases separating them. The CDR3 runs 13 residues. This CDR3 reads CASSRGLNEKLFF. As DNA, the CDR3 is TGTGCCAGCAGCCGTGGGCTTAATGAAAAACTGTTTTTT.

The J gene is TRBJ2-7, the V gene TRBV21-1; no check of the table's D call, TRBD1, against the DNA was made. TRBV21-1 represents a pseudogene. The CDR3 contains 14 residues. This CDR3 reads CASTRGTASYEQYV. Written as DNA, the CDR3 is TGTGCCAGCACCAGGGGGACAGCCTCCTACGAGCAGTACGTC.

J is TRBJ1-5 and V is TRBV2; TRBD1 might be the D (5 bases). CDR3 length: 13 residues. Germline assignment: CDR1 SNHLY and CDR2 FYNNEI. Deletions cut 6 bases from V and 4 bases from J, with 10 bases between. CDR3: CASRDSVNQPQHF. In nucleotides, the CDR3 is TGTGCCAGCAGAGACAGCGTTAATCAGCCCCAGCATTTT.

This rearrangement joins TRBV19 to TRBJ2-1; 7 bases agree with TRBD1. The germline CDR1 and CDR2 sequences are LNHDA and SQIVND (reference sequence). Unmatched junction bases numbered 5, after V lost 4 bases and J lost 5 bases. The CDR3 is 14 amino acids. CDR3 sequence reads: CASSKAQGDNEQFF. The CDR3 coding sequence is TGTGCCAGTAGTAAGGCGCAGGGGGACAATGAGCAGTTCTTC.

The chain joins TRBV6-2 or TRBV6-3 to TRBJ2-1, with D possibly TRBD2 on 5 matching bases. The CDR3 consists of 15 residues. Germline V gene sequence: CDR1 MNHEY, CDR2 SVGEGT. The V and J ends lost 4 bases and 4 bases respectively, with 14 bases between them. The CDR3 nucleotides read TGTGCCAGCAGTTCCCTGACTACATTATACAATGAGCAGTTCTTC. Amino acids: CASSSLTTLYNEQFF.

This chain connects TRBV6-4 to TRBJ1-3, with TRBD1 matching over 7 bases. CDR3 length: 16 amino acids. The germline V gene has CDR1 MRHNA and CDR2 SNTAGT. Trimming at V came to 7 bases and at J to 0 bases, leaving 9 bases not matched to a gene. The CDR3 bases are TGTGCCAGCACCCCCGGACAGGCGAGCTCTGGAAACACCATATATTTT. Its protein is CASTPGQASSGNTIYF.

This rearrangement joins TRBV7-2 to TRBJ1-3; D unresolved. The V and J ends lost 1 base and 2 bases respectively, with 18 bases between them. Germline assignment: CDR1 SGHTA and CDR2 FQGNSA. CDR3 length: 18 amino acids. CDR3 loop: CASSLVGSTPRAGNTIYF. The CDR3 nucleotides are TGTGCCAGCAGCTTAGTTGGGAGTACCCCTCGAGCTGGAAACACCATATATTTT.

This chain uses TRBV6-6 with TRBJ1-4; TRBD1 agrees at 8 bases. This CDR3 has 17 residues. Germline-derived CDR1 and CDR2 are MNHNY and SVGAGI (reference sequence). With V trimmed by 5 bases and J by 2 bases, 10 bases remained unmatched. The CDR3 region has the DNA TGTGCCAGCAGTGGATCGACAGGGGTGTCCACTAATGAAAAACTGTTTTTT. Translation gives CASSGSTGVSTNEKLFF.

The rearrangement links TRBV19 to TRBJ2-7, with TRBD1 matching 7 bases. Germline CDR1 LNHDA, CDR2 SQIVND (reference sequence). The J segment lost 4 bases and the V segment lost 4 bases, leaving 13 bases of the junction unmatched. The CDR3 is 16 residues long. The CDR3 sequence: CASSTRQGPGLYEQYF. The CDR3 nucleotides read TGTGCCAGTAGTACTAGACAGGGACCGGGGTTATACGAGCAGTACTTC.